This entry concerns a single T cell receptor (beta chain). TCRdb keeps only in-frame clones here, not all; method: immunoSEQ multiplex PCR. The table shows 100,000 to 150,000 clones, with roughly 72% occurring only once. This sample stems from a study of blood T cell repertoires in COVID-19. The CDR3 consists of 15 residues. V lost 2 bases, J lost 8 bases, and 8 bases stayed unmatched. Germline values: CDR1 MNHEY, CDR2 SVGEGT. The Seattle patients, enrolled during active infection, were followed longitudinally. V and J are TRBV6-2 or TRBV6-3 and TRBJ2-2, with TRBD2 matching over 7 bases. The sequencing sample was made of peripheral blood. This sequence originates from a man older than 75 with COVID-19, enrolled during active disease. The CDR3 DNA follows: TGTGCCAGCAGTTACGGCACGCGGGAGCGGGGGGAGCTGTTTTTT. This sequence encodes CASSYGTRERGELFF.